A single sample is the source of the 31 T cell receptor beta chains below, sequenced in a study of blood T cell repertoires in COVID-19. The data were produced by immunoSEQ multiplex PCR, yet TCRdb's version contains in-frame clones alone and is incomplete. The data contain over 70,000 clones, around 80% of them seen just once; the ten biggest clones take up less than 60%. Input material: peripheral blood. These receptors all come from a human donor in a cohort sampled during active COVID-19.

The gene calls are TRBV4-3 and TRBJ2-1; 7 positions match TRBD2. The CDR3 contains 15 residues. With 1 base clipped from V and 8 bases from J, the junction kept 8 bases outside the gene matches. Germline V CDR1 and CDR2: LGHNA, YSLEER. In nucleotides, the CDR3 is TGCGCCAGCAGCCAAGCGAGGGAGGGCCGAGATGAGCAGTTCTTC. Its translation is CASSQAREGRDEQFF.

The chain joins TRBV7-3 to TRBJ1-1; TRBD1 agrees at 10 bases. Germline lookup yields CDR1 SGHTA and CDR2 FQGTGA. This CDR3 comprises 14 residues. With V trimmed by 4 bases and J by 6 bases, 5 bases remained unmatched. This chain's CDR3 is CASSSTGGASEAFF. Written as DNA, the CDR3 is TGTGCCAGCAGCTCGACAGGGGGCGCCTCTGAAGCTTTCTTT.

This clone was detected once. This rearrangement joins TRBV28 to TRBJ2-7, with TRBD2 matching over 13 bases. The V gene end was trimmed by 1 base and the J gene end by 6 bases; junction bases not matched to a gene: 6. The CDR3 runs 16 residues. CDR1 MDHEN and CDR2 SYDVKM come from the germline V gene. The CDR3 DNA is TGTGCCAGCAGTTTATCTGGACTAGCGGGAGTTGGCGAGCAGTACTTC. Protein sequence: CASSLSGLAGVGEQYF. The full variable domain, completed using reference TRBV28 and TRBJ2-7, is DVKVTQSSRYLVKRTGEKVFLECVQDMDHENMFWYRQDPGLGLRLIYFSYDVKMKEKGDIPEGYSVSREKKERFSLILESASTNQTSMYLCASSLSGLAGVGEQYFGPGTRLTVT.

The chain combines TRBV7-6 with TRBJ2-6, with D hard to call. Between the trimmed V and J ends, which lost 4 bases and 0 bases, there was a span of 7 bases. This CDR3 contains 15 residues. Germline-derived CDR1 and CDR2 are SGHVS and FNYEAQ. The CDR3 sequence is CASSSQFSGANVLTF. The CDR3 coding sequence is TGTGCCAGCAGCTCCCAGTTCTCTGGGGCCAACGTCCTGACTTTC. Together with reference TRBV7-6 and TRBJ2-6, the CDR3 gives the full variable domain: GAGVSQSPRYKVTKRGQDVALRCDPISGHVSLYWYRQALGQGPEFLTYFNYEAQQDKSGLPNDRFSAERPEGSISTLTIQRTEQRDSAMYRCASSSQFSGANVLTFGAGSRLTVL.

Regarding this clone: At the DNA level, this CDR3 is encoded by other sequences in the same sample as well. The rearrangement uses TRBV4-1 and TRBJ2-1; maybe TRBD1 (5 bases). Between the trimmed V and J ends, which lost 0 bases and 6 bases, there was a span of 9 bases. This CDR3 is built from 14 residues. Germline lookup yields CDR1 MGHRA and CDR2 YSYEKL. As DNA, the CDR3 is TGCGCCAGCAGCCAAGACCCAAGGGGCAATGAGCAGTTCTTC. Encoded protein: CASSQDPRGNEQFF.

This clone has a handful of counts. The chain recombines TRBV28 with TRBJ2-5; 8 bases align to TRBD2. The V gene end was trimmed by 7 bases and the J gene end by 1 base; junction bases not matched to a gene: 8. The V gene's germline CDR1 is MDHEN and CDR2 SYDVKM. The CDR3 has 15 amino acids. The CDR3 nucleotides read TGTGCCAGCAATATATCGGGACTAGGCCAAGAGACCCAGTACTTC. It translates to CASNISGLGQETQYF.

The rearrangement joins TRBV6-2 or TRBV6-3 to TRBJ2-4; tentative D call: TRBD2 (5 bases). The V and J ends lost 2 bases and 1 base respectively, with 6 bases between them. The CDR3 covers 14 residues. Germline V gene data show CDR1 as MNHEY and CDR2 as SVGEGT. CDR3 region: CASSYRGAKNIQYF. Written as DNA, the CDR3 is TGTGCCAGCAGTTACAGAGGGGCCAAAAACATTCAGTACTTC.

V usage is TRBV7-2 and J usage is TRBJ1-2; 7 bases line up with TRBD1. This CDR3 spans 15 amino acids. The germline gives CDR1 SGHTA, CDR2 FQGNSA. The trim removed 6 bases at V and 2 bases at J, leaving 9 bases unmatched. CDR3 in amino acids: CASRLSSTGNYGYTF. CDR3 DNA sequence: TGTGCCAGCAGACTGTCGTCGACAGGGAACTATGGCTACACCTTC.

This sequence joins TRBV7-3 and TRBJ2-6; D is possibly TRBD2 (6 bases). This CDR3 region has 18 residues. Between the trimmed V and J ends, which lost 5 bases and 0 bases, there was a span of 17 bases. Germline V gene data show CDR1 as SGHTA and CDR2 as FQGTGA. The CDR3 DNA reads as TGTGCCAGCAGCCCCCGGGGAGGCTTAAGCTCTGGGGCCAACGTCCTGACTTTC. This encodes CASSPRGGLSSGANVLTF.

The genes are TRBV4-1 and TRBJ2-1; D unresolved. CDR3 size: 15 residues. CDR1 is MGHRA, CDR2 YSYEKL, per germline. Trimming removed 4 bases from V and 7 bases from J, with 17 bases in between. DNA of the CDR3: TGCGCCAGCAGCCCGGTGAGCGTAGGAAGGAATGAGCAGTTCTTC. This encodes CASSPVSVGRNEQFF.

The J gene is TRBJ2-3, the V gene TRBV20-1, with 9 positions matching TRBD2. Unmatched junction bases numbered 6, after V lost 3 bases and J lost 5 bases. The CDR3 runs 14 residues. The germline V gene has CDR1 DFQATT and CDR2 SNEGSKA (reference sequence). CDR3 bases: TGCAGTGCTAGTGGCGGGAGGGCCGGAGATACGCAGTATTTT. As protein: CSASGGRAGDTQYF.

The CDR3 reads CATSDVGTQYF. For the CDR3, the DNA is TGTGCCACCAGTGACGTTGGCACCCAGTACTTC. The V call is TRBV24-1, the J call TRBJ2-5; D is uncertain. The V and J ends lost 4 bases and 8 bases respectively, with 7 bases between them. The CDR3 runs to 11 residues. Germline CDR1 KGHDR, CDR2 SFDVKD.

V and J are TRBV7-2 and TRBJ2-1; TRBD1 matches 9 bases. The V gene end was trimmed by 2 bases and the J gene end by 6 bases; junction bases not matched to a gene: 11. This CDR3 is built from 17 residues. Germline CDR1 and CDR2: SGHTA and FQGNSA. The CDR3 here is CASSLYGRQGVGNEQFF. CDR3 nucleotide sequence: TGTGCCAGCAGCTTATATGGAAGACAGGGGGTTGGCAATGAGCAGTTCTTC.

A few counts support this clone. The chain recombines TRBV24-1 with TRBJ2-7, with TRBD2 matching 7 bases. The CDR3 runs 14 residues. Looked up from germline, CDR1 is KGHDR and CDR2 is SFDVKD. The J segment lost 4 bases and the V segment lost 5 bases, leaving 7 bases of the junction unmatched. CDR3 sequence (DNA): TGTGCCACCAGTGTCCGCGCGGGGGTGTACGAGCAGTACTTC. Amino acids: CATSVRAGVYEQYF.

The V and J genes are TRBV11-2 and TRBJ2-7; 10 bases line up with TRBD1. With 5 bases clipped from V and 7 bases from J, the junction kept 5 bases outside the gene matches. Germline V gene sequence: CDR1 SGHAT, CDR2 FQNNGV. The CDR3 extends over 13 amino acids. The CDR3 reads CASSKRTGGEQYF. The CDR3 nucleotides are TGTGCCAGCAGCAAACGGACAGGGGGGGAGCAGTACTTC.

The chain is built from TRBV6-5 and TRBJ1-2; D unresolved. Trimming removed 2 bases from V and 4 bases from J, with 14 bases in between. The CDR3 runs to 15 residues. From germline, CDR1 is MNHEY and CDR2 SVGAGI. CDR3 in amino acids: CASSYPRSSGYGYTF. CDR3 bases: TGTGCCAGCAGTTACCCTCGAAGCTCCGGCTATGGCTACACCTTC.

The V gene is TRBV18, the J gene TRBJ2-7; D is undetermined. The germline V gene has CDR1 KGHSH and CDR2 LQKENI. This CDR3 comprises 16 residues. Trimming took off 3 bases at V and 0 bases at J, with 15 bases between the two ends. The CDR3 is CASSPVLGQSSYEQYF. The CDR3 DNA follows: TGTGCCAGCTCACCCGTCCTTGGGCAGAGCTCCTACGAGCAGTACTTC.

The chain links TRBV19 to TRBJ2-3, with D possibly TRBD2 on 6 matching bases. Trimming took off 6 bases at V and 2 bases at J, with 12 bases between the two ends. The CDR3 sequence is 14 residues long. Germline CDR1 and CDR2: LNHDA and SQIVND (reference sequence). CDR3 protein: CASSSRGYTDTQYF. The CDR3 DNA is TGTGCCAGTAGCTCCCGGGGGTACACAGATACGCAGTATTTT.

This chain uses TRBV11-1 with TRBJ2-1; 13 positions agree with TRBD2. The CDR3 is 15 amino acids. Trimming cost V 4 bases and J 9 bases; bases outside gene matches: 6. CDR1 and CDR2 (germline): SGHAT, FQDESV (reference sequence). The DNA for the CDR3 is TGTGCCAGCAGCTCCGGACTAGCGGGAGTAAGTGAGCAGTTCTTC. Encoded protein: CASSSGLAGVSEQFF.

The genes are TRBV11-3 and TRBJ2-5; D perhaps matches TRBD1 (6 bases). V was trimmed by 1 base and J by 2 bases, leaving 11 bases between them. The CDR3 consists of 15 residues. The germline gives CDR1 SGHNT, CDR2 YENEEA. CDR3 sequence (DNA): TGTGCCAGCAGCTTAGGGGACAAATTTCAAGAGACCCAGTACTTC. It encodes CASSLGDKFQETQYF. The full variable domain, rest sourced from reference TRBV11-3 and TRBJ2-5, is EAGVVQSPRYKIIEKKQPVAFWCNPISGHNTLYWYLQNLGQGPELLIRYENEEAVDDSQLPKDRFSAERLKGVDSTLKIQPAELGDSAVYLCASSLGDKFQETQYFGPGTRLLVL.

DNA for the CDR3: TGTGCCAGCGACAGGGCTCGAGAGACCCAGTACTTC. This gives the protein CASDRARETQYF. The V and J genes are TRBV6-5 and TRBJ2-5; 7 bases agree with TRBD1. With V trimmed by 8 bases and J by 4 bases, 4 bases remained unmatched. This CDR3 has 12 residues. CDR1 is MNHEY, CDR2 SVGAGI, per germline.

CDR3 residues: CASSFPWREGLTDTQYF. The CDR3 nucleotides are TGTGCCAGCAGCTTCCCCTGGAGGGAGGGCCTTACAGATACGCAGTATTTT. The chain employs TRBV7-9 and TRBJ2-3; 7 bases are shared with TRBD2. The CDR3 has 17 amino acids. The trim removed 3 bases at V and 3 bases at J, leaving 12 bases unmatched. Germline-derived CDR1 and CDR2 are SEHNR and FQNEAQ (reference sequence).

This chain uses TRBV7-3 with TRBJ2-2, with TRBD1 matching over 8 bases. The V gene end was trimmed by 2 bases and the J gene end by 4 bases; junction bases not matched to a gene: 6. From germline, CDR1 is SGHTA and CDR2 FQGTGA. The CDR3 totals 16 residues. The DNA of the CDR3 is TGTGCCAGCAGCTTAGGAGGACAGGGAGCCACCGGGGAGCTGTTTTTT. This translates into CASSLGGQGATGELFF. Using reference TRBV7-3 and TRBJ2-2 for the parts outside the CDR3, the full variable domain is GAGVSQTPSNKVTEKGKYVELRCDPISGHTALYWYRQSLGQGPEFLIYFQGTGAADDSGLPNDRFFAVRPEGSVSTLKIQRTERGDSAVYLCASSLGGQGATGELFFGEGSRLTVL.

This clone was counted only a few times. The V gene is TRBV28, the J gene TRBJ1-1, with 7 bases lining up with TRBD1. After removal of 6 bases from V and 1 base from J, the junction contained 5 bases not matched to a gene. In germline, CDR1 is MDHEN, CDR2 SYDVKM. This CDR3 has 14 amino acids. CDR3 region: CASRSQGGNTEAFF. The CDR3 region has the DNA TGTGCCAGCAGGTCTCAGGGGGGGAACACTGAAGCTTTCTTT. Supplemented by reference TRBV28 and TRBJ1-1, the full variable domain reads DVKVTQSSRYLVKRTGEKVFLECVQDMDHENMFWYRQDPGLGLRLIYFSYDVKMKEKGDIPEGYSVSREKKERFSLILESASTNQTSMYLCASRSQGGNTEAFFGQGTRLTVV.

This clone came up once. The chain uses TRBV3-1 (or the pseudogene TRBV3-2) and TRBJ1-2; a weak D match, TRBD1 (6 bases). CDR1 is LGHDT and CDR2 is YNNKEL in the germline V gene (reference sequence). Deletions cut 4 bases from V and 6 bases from J, with 15 bases between. This CDR3 spans 14 amino acids. CDR3 DNA sequence: TGTGCCAGCAGCCTGGGGGCATTTTCCGATGGCTACACCTTC. This sequence encodes CASSLGAFSDGYTF.

The rearrangement links TRBV20-1 to TRBJ2-1, with a weak D call TRBD2 (6 bases). Germline lookup yields CDR1 DFQATT and CDR2 SNEGSKA (reference sequence). The CDR3 loop spans 15 amino acids. Between the trimmed V and J ends, which lost 3 bases and 4 bases, there was a span of 16 bases. CDR3 sequence reads: CSASSGSGRYNEQFF. CDR3 in DNA: TGCAGTGCTAGTTCGGGTAGCGGACGGTACAATGAGCAGTTCTTC.

The chain recombines TRBV28 with TRBJ1-6; 7 nucleotides line up with TRBD1. The J segment lost 0 bases and the V segment lost 6 bases, leaving 5 bases of the junction unmatched. The germline V gene has CDR1 MDHEN and CDR2 SYDVKM. The CDR3 is 16 residues long. The CDR3 DNA sequence: TGTGCCAGCAGGGTACAGGGGTCCTCCTATAATTCACCCCTCCACTTT. It yields the protein CASRVQGSSYNSPLHF.

This clone is medium-sized. This chain uses TRBV10-1 with TRBJ2-7; weak D call: TRBD1 (5 bases). The CDR3 has 13 amino acids. Germline CDR1 is WNHNN and CDR2 is SYGVQD (reference sequence). The V end was cut by 4 bases, the J end by 5 bases, with 12 bases between. CDR3 nucleotides: TGCGCCAGCAGTGGCGTCAGGGCAGACGAGCAGTACTTC. This translates into CASSGVRADEQYF.

The chain is built from TRBV7-2 and TRBJ1-6; D uncertain. CDR3 size: 13 residues. The V gene lost 5 bases and the J gene lost 7 bases, with 9 bases spanning the gap. Germline values: CDR1 SGHTA, CDR2 FQGNSA. CDR3 DNA: TGTGCCAGCAGCAGTACAGAGAATTCACCCCTCCACTTT. The encoded protein is CASSSTENSPLHF.

V is TRBV18 and J is TRBJ1-3; 8 nucleotides align to TRBD1. The V gene end was trimmed by 6 bases and the J gene end by 0 bases; junction bases not matched to a gene: 7. CDR3 length: 16 residues. CDR1 KGHSH and CDR2 LQKENI come from the germline V gene. This CDR3 reads CASSSGQASSGNTIYF. In DNA, the CDR3 is TGTGCCAGCTCGTCGGGACAGGCTTCCTCTGGAAACACCATATATTTT.

V gene TRBV28 combines with J gene TRBJ2-1; D possibly corresponds to TRBD1 (5 bases). With 3 bases removed from V and 5 bases from J, the gap between germline ends came to 20 bases. CDR1 is MDHEN, CDR2 SYDVKM, per germline. There are 17 residues in the CDR3. CDR3 amino acids: CASSFIVQGQPNNEQFF. DNA of the CDR3: TGTGCCAGCAGTTTTATAGTCCAGGGTCAACCTAACAATGAGCAGTTCTTC.